The 14 T cell receptor beta chains below all came from one sample that was sequenced in a study of T cell responses to AZD1222 COVID-19 vaccine. Clones were sequenced by immunoSEQ multiplex PCR, and TCRdb holds only the in-frame ones, with some missing. There are roughly 100,000 clones in the sample; roughly nine tenths occur only once, and roughly 44% lies in the top ten. The sequences come from peripheral blood, collected on day 0 of AZD1222 vaccination. These receptors were collected from an adult in good health.

The gene calls are TRBV7-2 and TRBJ2-3, with D unresolved. Germline CDR1 reads SGHTA; CDR2 reads FQGNSA. V was clipped by 3 bases and J by 5 bases, with 6 bases between them. This CDR3 comprises 12 residues. As DNA, the CDR3 is TGTGCCAGCAGCTTTTACCAAGATACGCAGTATTTT. This gives the protein CASSFYQDTQYF.

This chain joins TRBV2 and TRBJ2-7; 14 bases are a match to TRBD2. V was pared by 5 bases and J by 6 bases, with 3 bases of the junction left unmatched. From germline, CDR1 is SNHLY and CDR2 FYNNEI. The CDR3 runs to 14 residues. The CDR3 nucleotides read TGTGCCAGCAGTCGTGGACTAGCGGGAGGCGAGCAGTACTTC. Protein: CASSRGLAGGEQYF.

The chain couples TRBV28 to TRBJ1-4; D is perhaps TRBD1 (5 bases). Deletions cut 9 bases from V and 6 bases from J, with 14 bases between. The CDR3 loop spans 13 amino acids. Germline V gives CDR1 MDHEN, CDR2 SYDVKM. CDR3 loop: CASCRVLDEKLFF. As DNA, the CDR3 is TGTGCCAGTTGCAGGGTCTTGGATGAAAAACTGTTTTTT.

This chain uses TRBV21-1 with TRBJ2-2; TRBD1, the table's D call, lacks a check against the DNA. TRBV21-1 is given as a pseudogene. The CDR3 runs to 13 residues. The DNA for the CDR3 is TGTGCCAGCAGTACAGGGGAAACCGGGGAGCTGTTTTTT. It encodes CASSTGETGELFF.

This sequence joins TRBV7-2 and TRBJ2-1; D gene uncertain. Trimming pared 1 base from V and 5 bases from J, leaving 15 bases between. The CDR3 consists of 16 residues. The germline V gene has CDR1 SGHTA and CDR2 FQGNSA. CDR3 bases: TGTGCCAGCAGCTTAGTCGGAACTACTCAAAACAATGAGCAGTTCTTC. Its protein product is CASSLVGTTQNNEQFF.

This chain joins TRBV6-5 and TRBJ2-4; 9 bases line up with TRBD1. The V gene end was trimmed by 7 bases and the J gene end by 6 bases; junction bases not matched to a gene: 4. The CDR3 spans 13 residues. CDR1 MNHEY and CDR2 SVGAGI come from the germline V gene. The CDR3 DNA follows: TGTGCCAGCATGCCGGGACAGGGAAACATTCAGTACTTC. It translates to CASMPGQGNIQYF.

The V gene is TRBV28, the J gene TRBJ2-7; D is undetermined. The CDR3 runs to 13 residues. Per the germline V gene, CDR1 is MDHEN and CDR2 is SYDVKM. The ends were cut back, 8 bases at V and 4 bases at J, with 15 bases in the middle. DNA of the CDR3: TGTGCCAGCTCGTTTGGCCCCTTGTACGAGCAGTACTTC. Translation gives CASSFGPLYEQYF.

The V gene is TRBV19, the J gene TRBJ1-5, with 8 bases identical to TRBD1. From germline, CDR1 is LNHDA and CDR2 SQIVND (reference sequence). After removal of 3 bases from V and 6 bases from J, the junction contained 13 bases not matched to a gene. This CDR3 is 17 amino acids long. In nucleotides, the CDR3 is TGTGCCAGTAGTATGGGACAAGGGACAGGCAGAAGTCAGCCCCAGCATTTT. This sequence encodes CASSMGQGTGRSQPQHF.

In this sample, this clone turned up a few times. The chain employs TRBV24-1 and TRBJ1-2; D remains ambiguous. The V gene's germline CDR1 is KGHDR and CDR2 SFDVKD. The germline V and J ends were trimmed by 4 bases and 8 bases, with 10 bases remaining between them. There are 12 residues in the CDR3. The CDR3 reads CATSDTARGYTF. The CDR3 bases are TGTGCCACCAGTGACACAGCTAGGGGCTACACCTTC.

The genes are TRBV27 and TRBJ2-3; D is ambiguous. V was pared by 6 bases and J by 0 bases, with 4 bases between. Germline CDR1 and CDR2: MNHEY and SMNVEV (reference sequence). There are 12 residues in the CDR3. The DNA for the CDR3 is TGTGCCAGCAGGACTAGCACAGATACGCAGTATTTT. Translated: CASRTSTDTQYF.

The chain couples TRBV3-1 (or the pseudogene TRBV3-2) to TRBJ2-3; tentatively, D is TRBD1 (6 bases). Germline-derived CDR1 and CDR2 are LGHDT and YNNKEL (reference sequence). CDR3 length equals 17 residues. V lost 0 bases and J lost 2, with 15 bases in between. As DNA, the CDR3 is TGTGCCAGCAGCCAAGATAGAGGGACACCCGACACAGATACGCAGTATTTT. It yields the protein CASSQDRGTPDTDTQYF.

In DNA, the CDR3 is TGTGCCAGCAGCTTGGGCGGGCAGCTTTCTGATACGCAGTATTTT. Residues: CASSLGGQLSDTQYF. The V and J genes are TRBV7-9 and TRBJ2-3; weak D call: TRBD2 (5 bases). This CDR3 has 15 residues. V was clipped by 3 bases and J by 6 bases, with 16 bases between them. The germline V gene encodes CDR1 SEHNR and CDR2 FQNEAQ (reference sequence).

The V and J genes are TRBV10-3 and TRBJ2-5; D gene ambiguous. The CDR3 is 11 residues long. The V and J ends lost 2 bases and 5 bases respectively, with 3 bases between them. CDR1 and CDR2 from the germline V gene are ENHRY and SYGVKD. The CDR3 loop is CAISEGETQYF. The CDR3 bases are TGTGCCATCAGTGAGGGGGAGACCCAGTACTTC.

This sequence joins TRBV10-3 and TRBJ2-7; D is unclear. CDR3 length: 12 amino acids. With 0 bases removed from V and 0 bases from J, the gap between germline ends came to 0 bases. Germline assignment: CDR1 ENHRY and CDR2 SYGVKD. The CDR3 DNA reads TGTGCCATCAGTGAGTCCTCCTACGAGCAGTACTTC. As protein: CAISESSYEQYF.